This is a list of T cell receptor beta chains from one sample in a study of blood T cell repertoires in COVID-19. Measured with immunoSEQ multiplex PCR; TCRdb has only the in-frame clones, and not every one. The sample carries about 220,000 clones, around 85% recorded once. The specimen was PBMCs or T cells enriched from blood (not recorded which). Source of these receptors: a woman in her thirties or forties with acute COVID-19. Each CDR3 is given with its conserved first and last residue. A D gene is named only where the DNA matches it firmly. Some rows mark clone size as missing; the rest say once, few, many or name a class of expanded clone.

V gene,J gene,clone size,D gene,CDR3 protein,CDR3 DNA
TRBV10-3,TRBJ2-3,-,-,CAISLQGGGTDTQYF,TGTGCCATCAGCTTACAGGGTGGGGGCACAGATACGCAGTATTTT
TRBV7-6,TRBJ2-3,-,-,CASSLGVGRSTDTQYF,TGTGCCAGCAGCTTAGGTGTGGGGCGGTCCACAGATACGCAGTATTTT
TRBV11-2,TRBJ2-7,-,TRBD2,CASSYGTILNGLAGIEQYF,TGTGCCAGCAGCTACGGGACAATTTTAAATGGACTAGCGGGAATCGAGCAGTACTTC
TRBV18,TRBJ1-2,-,TRBD1,CASQKTGGGDYGYTF,TGTGCCAGCCAGAAAACAGGGGGCGGCGACTATGGCTACACCTTC
TRBV19,TRBJ2-7,-,-,CASSMNRAYEQYF,TGTGCCAGTAGTATGAACAGAGCCTACGAGCAGTACTTC
TRBV15,TRBJ1-2,once,-,CATSRERQQIYGYTF,TGTGCCACCAGCAGAGAACGACAGCAGATCTATGGCTACACCTTC
TRBV5-1,TRBJ2-5,many,-,CASSSWAVQETQYF,TGCGCCAGCAGCTCCTGGGCTGTCCAAGAGACCCAGTACTTC
TRBV15,TRBJ2-1,-,-,CATSTLAISYNEQFF,TGTGCCACCAGCACATTAGCGATCTCCTACAATGAGCAGTTCTTC
TRBV5-4,TRBJ2-7,once,TRBD1,CASSLGPGQDYEQYF,TGTGCCAGCAGCTTAGGACCGGGACAGGACTACGAGCAGTACTTC
TRBV13,TRBJ2-3,-,TRBD2,CASSQRLAGGFTDTQYF,TGTGCCAGCAGCCAAAGACTAGCGGGAGGGTTCACAGATACGCAGTATTTT
TRBV2,TRBJ1-3,-,-,CASSEGDRNTIYF,TGTGCCAGCAGTGAAGGGGACAGAAACACCATATATTTT
TRBV28,TRBJ1-2,-,TRBD1,CATEGAGAGYTF,TGTGCCACAGAGGGGGCAGGGGCTGGCTACACCTTC
TRBV9,TRBJ2-7,few,TRBD1,CASSVEWTGVEQYF,TGTGCCAGCAGCGTAGAGTGGACAGGGGTCGAGCAGTACTTC
TRBV6-5,TRBJ2-6,few,-,CASTGSGANVLTF,TGTGCCAGCACCGGGTCCGGGGCCAACGTCCTGACTTTC
TRBV7-6,TRBJ2-1,-,-,CASSPERDYNEQFF,TGTGCCAGCAGTCCGGAGCGTGACTACAATGAGCAGTTCTTC
TRBV7-9,TRBJ2-5,-,-,CASSARETQYF,TGTGCCAGCAGCGCCCGGGAGACCCAGTACTTC
TRBV6-6,TRBJ2-1,-,-,CASSAGAKNEQFF,TGTGCCAGCAGTGCGGGGGCTAAAAATGAGCAGTTCTTC
TRBV28,TRBJ1-5,-,-,CASSLSGDNQPQHF,TGTGCCAGCAGTTTATCGGGAGACAATCAGCCCCAGCATTTT
TRBV27,TRBJ2-1,-,TRBD2,CASKSLGTSGISEQFF,TGTGCCAGCAAATCTTTAGGGACTAGCGGGATTAGTGAGCAGTTCTTC
TRBV28,TRBJ2-1,-,TRBD2,CASLPSSGGYNEQFF,TGTGCCAGTCTGCCTTCTAGCGGGGGATACAATGAGCAGTTCTTC
TRBV28,TRBJ2-7,few,TRBD2,CASSSRGVAGGYEQYF,TGTGCCAGCAGTTCCCGCGGGGTAGCGGGGGGCTACGAGCAGTACTTC
TRBV6-5,TRBJ1-2,-,TRBD1,CASSRQGARGYTF,TGTGCCAGCAGCAGACAGGGGGCGAGGGGCTACACCTTC
TRBV7-2,TRBJ2-1,few,-,CASSLQVGRWYNEQFF,TGTGCCAGCAGCTTACAGGTGGGTAGGTGGTACAATGAGCAGTTCTTC
TRBV2,TRBJ1-1,-,-,CASRAGDSVMTEAFF,TGTGCCAGCAGAGCGGGGGATTCAGTAATGACTGAAGCTTTCTTT
TRBV14,TRBJ1-1,-,TRBD1,CASSPLSWGQGVSEAFF,TGTGCCAGCAGCCCCTTAAGTTGGGGACAGGGAGTGTCTGAAGCTTTCTTT
TRBV13,TRBJ1-6,-,-,CASSPGQLPSPLHF,TGTGCCAGCAGCCCTGGACAGCTTCCTTCACCCCTCCACTTT
TRBV3-1/TRBV3-2,TRBJ1-1,-,-,CASSPPRGFGEAFF,TGTGCCAGCAGCCCCCCGCGGGGGTTCGGTGAAGCTTTCTTT
TRBV14,TRBJ2-7,-,TRBD1,CASSQMTGNSYEQYF,TGTGCCAGCAGCCAAATGACAGGGAACTCCTACGAGCAGTACTTC
TRBV28,TRBJ1-5,-,TRBD1,CASSSLRVAGGQPQHF,TGTGCCAGCAGTTCGCTGCGGGTAGCAGGGGGTCAGCCCCAGCATTTT
TRBV24-1,TRBJ1-2,-,-,CATSDVTGSYGYTF,TGTGCCACCAGTGACGTGACAGGATCCTATGGCTACACCTTC
TRBV27,TRBJ2-2,-,-,CASRPPRPTGELFF,TGTGCCAGCAGACCGCCGAGGCCCACCGGGGAGCTGTTTTTT
TRBV7-9,TRBJ1-1,-,TRBD1,CASSLQQGGPNTEAFF,TGTGCCAGCAGCTTGCAACAGGGGGGTCCGAACACTGAAGCTTTCTTT
TRBV7-6,TRBJ1-6,-,-,CASAGGTYNSPLHF,TGTGCCAGCGCGGGGGGGACCTATAATTCACCCCTCCACTTT
TRBV5-1,TRBJ2-4,-,TRBD1,CASSFTGTGKNIQYF,TGCGCCAGCAGCTTCACCGGGACAGGCAAAAACATTCAGTACTTC
TRBV30,TRBJ2-5,-,TRBD2,CAWMEVAGPETQYF,TGTGCCTGGATGGAGGTAGCGGGACCAGAGACCCAGTACTTC
TRBV28,TRBJ2-7,once,TRBD2,CASSLWRLAGGYEQYF,TGTGCCAGCAGTTTATGGCGCCTAGCGGGAGGGTACGAGCAGTACTTC
TRBV6-5,TRBJ1-1,-,-,CASYRGGASNTEAFF,TGTGCCAGCTATAGGGGTGGGGCTTCAAACACTGAAGCTTTCTTT
TRBV5-1,TRBJ2-5,-,TRBD2,CASSTGGGLETQYF,TGCGCCAGCAGTACCGGCGGGGGGCTGGAGACCCAGTACTTC
TRBV25-1,TRBJ1-5,-,-,CASSASGGDQPQHF,TGTGCCAGCAGTGCTTCCGGCGGGGATCAGCCCCAGCATTTT
TRBV24-1,TRBJ1-6,-,-,CATSARVNSPLHF,TGTGCCACCAGTGCCAGGGTGAATTCACCCCTCCACTTT
TRBV18,TRBJ1-5,-,TRBD1,CASSPTGPGQLLGNQPQHF,TGTGCCAGCTCACCAACCGGGCCGGGACAGTTGTTGGGCAATCAGCCCCAGCATTTT
TRBV6-1,TRBJ2-3,-,TRBD2,CASSGRTSGRTDTQYF,TGTGCCAGCAGTGGACGTACTAGCGGTCGCACAGATACGCAGTATTTT
TRBV5-1,TRBJ1-5,-,-,CASSLSGSPQPQHF,TGCGCCAGCAGCTTGTCGGGGTCCCCTCAGCCCCAGCATTTT
TRBV13,TRBJ1-2,-,-,CASSSLNYGYTF,TGTGCCAGCAGCTCTCTTAACTATGGCTACACCTTC
TRBV7-2,TRBJ2-5,-,TRBD2,CASSPQGTSGGQETQYF,TGTGCCAGCAGCCCACAGGGGACTAGCGGGGGACAAGAGACCCAGTACTTC